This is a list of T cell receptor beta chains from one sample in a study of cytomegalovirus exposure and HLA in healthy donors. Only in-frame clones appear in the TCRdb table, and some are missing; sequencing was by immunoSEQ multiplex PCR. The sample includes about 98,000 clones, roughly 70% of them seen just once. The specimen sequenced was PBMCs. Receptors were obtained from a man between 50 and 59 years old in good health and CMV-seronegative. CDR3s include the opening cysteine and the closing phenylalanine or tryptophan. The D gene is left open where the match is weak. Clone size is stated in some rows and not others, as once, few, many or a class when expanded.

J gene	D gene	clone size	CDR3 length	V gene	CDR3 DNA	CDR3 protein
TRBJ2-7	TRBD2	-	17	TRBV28	TGTGCCAGCAGTTTATGGGCTAGCGGGTCGGGTGGCCACGAGCAGTACTTC	CASSLWASGSGGHEQYF
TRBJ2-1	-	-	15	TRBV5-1	TGCGCCAGCAGCTTGGCGGGGAGCTCCTACAATGAGCAGTTCTTC	CASSLAGSSYNEQFF
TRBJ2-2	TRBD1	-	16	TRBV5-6	TGTGCCAGCAGCTTCATGAGACAGGGTCGAGCCGGGGAGCTGTTTTTT	CASSFMRQGRAGELFF
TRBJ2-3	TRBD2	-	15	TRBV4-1	TGCGCCAGCAGCCAAGGGGCGGGAGTATCAGATACGCAGTATTTT	CASSQGAGVSDTQYF
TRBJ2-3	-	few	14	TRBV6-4	TGTGCCAGCAGTCACGGGGGTAGCACAGATACGCAGTATTTT	CASSHGGSTDTQYF
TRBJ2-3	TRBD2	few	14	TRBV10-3	TGTGCCACTAGCGGTACTAGTGGAACAGATACGCAGTATTTT	CATSGTSGTDTQYF
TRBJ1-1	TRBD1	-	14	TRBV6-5	TGTGCCAGCAGTAAGGACAGGGCGAACACTGAAGCTTTCTTT	CASSKDRANTEAFF
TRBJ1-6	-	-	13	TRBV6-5	TGTGCCAGCAGTCGAGGGTCTCGATCACCCCTCCACTTT	CASSRGSRSPLHF
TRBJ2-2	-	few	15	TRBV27	TGTGCCAGCAGTTTCAGGGTTCCGAGCACCGGGGAGCTGTTTTTT	CASSFRVPSTGELFF
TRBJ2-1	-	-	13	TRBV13	TGTGCCAGCAGCTCGCCTCTCGCGGATGAGCAGTTCTTC	CASSSPLADEQFF
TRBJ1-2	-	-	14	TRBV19	TGTGCCAGTAGTATAGCACTATCCAACTATGGCTACACCTTC	CASSIALSNYGYTF
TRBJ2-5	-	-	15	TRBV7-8	TGTGCCAGCAGCTTAGGCCCGGACACCCAAGAGACCCAGTACTTC	CASSLGPDTQETQYF
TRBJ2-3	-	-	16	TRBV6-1	TGTGCCAGCAGTGAAGCCCAGACAGTAGTCACAGATACGCAGTATTTT	CASSEAQTVVTDTQYF
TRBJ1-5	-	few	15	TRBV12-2	TGTGCAAGTCGCTTAGCCCGCAGGATTAATCAGCCCCAGCATTTT	CASRLARRINQPQHF
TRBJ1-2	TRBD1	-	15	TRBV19	TGTGCCAGTAGTCCCCGGACAGGGACCGTCGATGGCTACACCTTC	CASSPRTGTVDGYTF
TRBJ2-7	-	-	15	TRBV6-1	TGTGCCAGCAATCACCCGGCGGGCGGGCTCTACGAGCAGTACTTC	CASNHPAGGLYEQYF
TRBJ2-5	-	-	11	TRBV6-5	TGTGCCAGCAGTTATGGGGAGGTGGAGTACTTC	CASSYGEVEYF
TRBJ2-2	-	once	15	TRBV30	TGTGCCTGGAGTCAGGCTAGCGCTTACACCGGGGAGCTGTTTTTT	CAWSQASAYTGELFF
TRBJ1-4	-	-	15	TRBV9	TGTGCCAGCAGCGTAGATCAGGGTCTCGGGGGAAAACTGTTTTTT	CASSVDQGLGGKLFF
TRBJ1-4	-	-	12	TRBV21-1	TGTGCCAGTCACAGGGGGCGGGAAAAACTGTTTTTT	CASHRGREKLFF
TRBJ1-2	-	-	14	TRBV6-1	TGTGCCAGCAGAGCCGGGGGGAGGGAGTATGGCTACACCTTC	CASRAGGREYGYTF
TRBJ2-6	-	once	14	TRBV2	TGTGCCAGCAGTACAGGCAGGACCTCCCACGTCCTGACTTTC	CASSTGRTSHVLTF
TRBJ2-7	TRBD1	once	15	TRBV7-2	TGTGCCAGCAGCGCACCCGGGACAGGGTTCGACGAGCAGTACTTC	CASSAPGTGFDEQYF
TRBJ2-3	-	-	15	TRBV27	TGTGCCAGCAGTTTAGGCTTCGTGCGGGATTATACGCAGTATTTT	CASSLGFVRDYTQYF
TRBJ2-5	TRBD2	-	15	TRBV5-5	TGTGCCAGCAGCTTGGCAGCGGGAGGCGGGGGGACCCAGTACTTC	CASSLAAGGGGTQYF
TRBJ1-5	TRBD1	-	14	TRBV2	TGTGCCAGCAGCGACAGGGCGAACAATCAGCCCCAGCATTTT	CASSDRANNQPQHF
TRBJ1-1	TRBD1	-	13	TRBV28	TGTGCCACCACCGACAGGGTGAATACTGAAGCTTTCTTT	CATTDRVNTEAFF
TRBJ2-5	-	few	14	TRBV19	TGTGCCAGTAAGGACTACCTAGGGGAAGAGACCCAGTACTTC	CASKDYLGEETQYF
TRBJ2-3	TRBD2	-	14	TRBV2	TGTGCCGGCCTATTCGGGGGGGGGCAAGATACGCAGTATTTT	CAGLFGGGQDTQYF
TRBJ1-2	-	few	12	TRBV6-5	TGTGCCAGCAGAAACCTCAGGGCAGGCTACACCTTC	CASRNLRAGYTF
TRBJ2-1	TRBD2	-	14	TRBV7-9	TGTGCCAGCAGAGCGGGAGGTTGGAACAATGAGCAGTTCTTC	CASRAGGWNNEQFF
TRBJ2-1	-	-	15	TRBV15	TGTGCCACCAGCAGGGGGACGGGACTCGACAATGAGCAGTTCTTC	CATSRGTGLDNEQFF
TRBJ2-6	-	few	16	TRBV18	TGTGCCAGCTCACATCAGGGGGAGGCTGGGGCCAACGTCCTGACTTTC	CASSHQGEAGANVLTF
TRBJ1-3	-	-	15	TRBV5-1	TGCGCCAGCAGCCCAGGAGGGGCGCGCGGAAACACCATATATTTT	CASSPGGARGNTIYF
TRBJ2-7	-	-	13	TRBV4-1	TGCGCCAGCAGCCAAGCCCTATCCCTCGAGCAGTACTTC	CASSQALSLEQYF
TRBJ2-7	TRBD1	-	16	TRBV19	TGTGCCAGTAGTACGCTCGGGACAGGGGTTACCTACGAGCAGTACTTC	CASSTLGTGVTYEQYF
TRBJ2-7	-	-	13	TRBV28	TGTGCCAGCAGTTCAGGGGTCACCTACGAGCAGTACTTC	CASSSGVTYEQYF
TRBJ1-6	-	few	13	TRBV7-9	TGTGCCAGCAGCACCCGAGAAAATTCACCCCTCCACTTT	CASSTRENSPLHF
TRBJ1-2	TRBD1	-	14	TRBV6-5	TGTGCCAGCAGTTCCCCAACAGGGGGTAAAGGCTACACCTTC	CASSSPTGGKGYTF
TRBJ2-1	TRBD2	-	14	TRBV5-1	TGCGCCAGCAGCCAGCGGGAGGGTTTCTATGAGCAGTTCTTC	CASSQREGFYEQFF
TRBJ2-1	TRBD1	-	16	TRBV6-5	TGTGCCAGCAGTTACCCGTCGGCAGGGGGTGTCAATGAGCAGTTCTTC	CASSYPSAGGVNEQFF
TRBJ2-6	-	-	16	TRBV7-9	TGTGCCAGCAGCCCTAGCTACAACTCTGGGGCCAACGTCCTGACTTTC	CASSPSYNSGANVLTF
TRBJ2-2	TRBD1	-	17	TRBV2	TGTGCCAGCAGTGGGCGGGACAGGGGCACGAAATATGGGGAGCTGTTTTTT	CASSGRDRGTKYGELFF
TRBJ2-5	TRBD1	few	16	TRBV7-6	TGTGCCAGCAGCTTACCAGGACAGGGGGGAGGGGAGACCCAGTACTTC	CASSLPGQGGGETQYF
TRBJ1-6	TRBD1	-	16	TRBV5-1	TGCGCCAGCAGCGAAGACAGGGTCCCGGTGGGTTCACCCCTCCACTTT	CASSEDRVPVGSPLHF
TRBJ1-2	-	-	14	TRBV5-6	TGTGCCAGCAGCGATGGCAGGCTTCGCTATGGCTACACCTTC	CASSDGRLRYGYTF
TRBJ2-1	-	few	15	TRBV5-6	TGTGCCAGCAGCCGGCGGCCTCGGCCCTACAATGAGCAGTTCTTC	CASSRRPRPYNEQFF
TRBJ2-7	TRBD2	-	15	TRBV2	TGTGCCAGCAGCCCTTATAGCGGGAGGACCTACGAGCAGTACTTC	CASSPYSGRTYEQYF
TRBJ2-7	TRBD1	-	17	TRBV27	TGTGCCAGCAGTCCCTACCAAACCGGGACAGGGGCCTACGAGCAGTACTTC	CASSPYQTGTGAYEQYF